This TCR beta chain emerged from a study of brain metastases from non-small cell lung cancer. The germline gives CDR1 MDHEN, CDR2 SYDVKM. Trimming cost V 5 bases and J 12 bases; bases outside gene matches: 15. The CDR3 contains 16 residues. The data were produced by immunoSEQ multiplex PCR, yet TCRdb's version contains in-frame clones alone and is incomplete. The repertoire holds 1,400 or so clones, with around 86% as singletons. The source material was tumor-adjacent normal tissue. The TCR was taken from a donor at least 40 years old with non-small cell lung cancer. The V call is TRBV28, the J call TRBJ1-3; 11 nucleotides match TRBD1. CDR3 DNA: TGTGCCAGCAGTCAAGTTACCGGGACAGGGGGTCCCCTCATATATTTT. Protein sequence: CASSQVTGTGGPLIYF. Drawing the rest from reference TRBV28 and TRBJ1-3, the complete variable domain is DVKVTQSSRYLVKRTGEKVFLECVQDMDHENMFWYRQDPGLGLRLIYFSYDVKMKEKGDIPEGYSVSREKKERFSLILESASTNQTSMYLCASSQVTGTGGPLIYFGEGSWLTVV.